This T cell receptor beta chain was retrieved from a study of monozygotic twins with inflammatory bowel disease. Remarks on this clonotype: Antigen specificity is unknown.

Study-wide results and limits: The sharing of clonotypes with others was lower in IBD patients than in healthy twins, especially with disease activity. Inverse Simpson values showed less TCRbeta diversity in IBD patients than in their healthy co-twins.

There are 13 residues in the CDR3. Germline-derived CDR1 and CDR2 are SGHTA and FQGNSA. Investigators made cDNA in eight separate reactions per sample. A template switching step added UMIs, each with a 6-nucleotide sample barcode. After re-calling the 5' RACE reads, TCRdb lists one entry per CDR3 protein, DNA absent. This sample's table reports 150,000 to 200,000 distinct CDR3 sequences. Specimen: blood. The genes are TRBV7-2 and TRBJ1-3. The receptor was isolated from a human donor with ulcerative colitis or Crohn's disease, or a healthy co-twin of an affected twin (not recorded which). The CDR3 loop is CASSSSSGNTIYF.